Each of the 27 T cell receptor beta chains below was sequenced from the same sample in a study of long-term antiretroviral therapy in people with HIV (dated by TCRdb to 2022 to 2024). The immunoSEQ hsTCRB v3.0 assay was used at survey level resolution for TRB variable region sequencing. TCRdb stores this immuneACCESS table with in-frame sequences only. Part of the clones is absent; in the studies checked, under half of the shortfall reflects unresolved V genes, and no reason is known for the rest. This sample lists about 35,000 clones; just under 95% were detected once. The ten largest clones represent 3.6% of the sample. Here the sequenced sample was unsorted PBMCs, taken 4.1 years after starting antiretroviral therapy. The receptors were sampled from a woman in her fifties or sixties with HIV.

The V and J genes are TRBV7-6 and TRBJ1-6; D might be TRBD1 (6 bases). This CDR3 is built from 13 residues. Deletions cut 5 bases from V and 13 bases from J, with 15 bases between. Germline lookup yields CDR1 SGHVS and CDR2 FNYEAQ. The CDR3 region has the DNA TGTGCCAGCAGCCCGCGACAGGCTATCCCCCTCCACTTT. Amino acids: CASSPRQAIPLHF.

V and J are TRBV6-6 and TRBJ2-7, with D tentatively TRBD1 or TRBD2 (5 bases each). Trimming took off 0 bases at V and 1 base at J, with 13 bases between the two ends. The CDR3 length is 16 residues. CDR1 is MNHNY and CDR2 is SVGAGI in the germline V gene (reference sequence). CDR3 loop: CASSYSSGRGSYEQYF. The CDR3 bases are TGTGCCAGCAGTTACTCGTCAGGGCGAGGGTCCTACGAGCAGTACTTC.

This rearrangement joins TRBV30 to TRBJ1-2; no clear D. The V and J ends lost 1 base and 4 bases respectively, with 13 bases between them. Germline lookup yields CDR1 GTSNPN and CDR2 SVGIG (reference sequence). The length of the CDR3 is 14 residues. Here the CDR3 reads CAWSAGPGLYGYTF. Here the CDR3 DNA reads TGTGCCTGGAGTGCTGGTCCGGGCCTCTATGGCTACACCTTC. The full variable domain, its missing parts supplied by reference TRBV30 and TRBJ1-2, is SQTIHQWPATLVQPVGSPLSLECTVEGTSNPNLYWYRQAAGRGLQLLFYSVGIGQISSEVPQNLSASRPQDRQFILSSKKLLLSDSGFYLCAWSAGPGLYGYTFGSGTRLTVV.

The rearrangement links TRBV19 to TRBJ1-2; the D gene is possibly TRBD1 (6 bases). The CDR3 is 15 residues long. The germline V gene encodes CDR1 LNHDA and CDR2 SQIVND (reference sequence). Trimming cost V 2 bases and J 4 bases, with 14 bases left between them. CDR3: CASSIPAQGRYGYTF. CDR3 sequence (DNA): TGTGCCAGTAGTATACCCGCACAGGGACGCTATGGCTACACCTTC.

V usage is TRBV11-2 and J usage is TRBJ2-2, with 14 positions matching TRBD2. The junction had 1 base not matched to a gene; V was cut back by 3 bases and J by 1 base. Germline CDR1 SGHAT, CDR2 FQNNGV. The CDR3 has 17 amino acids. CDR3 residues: CASSFGTSGGNTGELFF. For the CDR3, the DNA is TGTGCCAGCAGCTTCGGGACTAGCGGGGGGAACACCGGGGAGCTGTTTTTT.

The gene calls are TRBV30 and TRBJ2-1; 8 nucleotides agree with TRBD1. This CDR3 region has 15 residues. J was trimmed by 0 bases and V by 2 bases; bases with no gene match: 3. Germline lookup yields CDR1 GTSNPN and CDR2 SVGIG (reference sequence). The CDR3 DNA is TGTGCCTGGAGTAGAGACAGGGGCTCCTACAATGAGCAGTTCTTC. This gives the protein CAWSRDRGSYNEQFF.

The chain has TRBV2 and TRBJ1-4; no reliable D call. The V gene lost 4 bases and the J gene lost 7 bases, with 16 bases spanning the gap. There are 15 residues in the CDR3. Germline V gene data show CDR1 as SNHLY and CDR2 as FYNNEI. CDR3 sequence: CASSAPATGSEKLFF. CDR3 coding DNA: TGTGCCAGCAGTGCCCCGGCCACGGGATCTGAAAAACTGTTTTTT.

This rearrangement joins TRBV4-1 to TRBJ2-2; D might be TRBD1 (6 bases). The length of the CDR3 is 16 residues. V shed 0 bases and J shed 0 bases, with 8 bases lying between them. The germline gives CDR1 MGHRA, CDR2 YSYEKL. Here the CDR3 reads CASSQDDRSNTGELFF. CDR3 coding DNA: TGCGCCAGCAGCCAAGACGACAGGTCGAACACCGGGGAGCTGTTTTTT.

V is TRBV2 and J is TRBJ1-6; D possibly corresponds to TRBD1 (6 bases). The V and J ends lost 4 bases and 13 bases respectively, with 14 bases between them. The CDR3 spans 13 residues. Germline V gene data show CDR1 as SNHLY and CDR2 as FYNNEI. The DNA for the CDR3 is TGTGCCAGCAGTGTAGCAGGGGAGCAGCCCCTCCACTTT. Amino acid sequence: CASSVAGEQPLHF.

The CDR3 sequence: CAWSVQGNTEAFF. CDR3 coding DNA: TGTGCCTGGAGTGTACAGGGTAACACTGAAGCTTTCTTT. The gene calls are TRBV30 and TRBJ1-1; maybe TRBD1 (6 bases). This CDR3 is 13 amino acids long. Per the germline V gene, CDR1 is GTSNPN and CDR2 is SVGIG (reference sequence). Trimming shortened V by 0 bases and J by 2 bases, and 7 bases separated the two germline ends.

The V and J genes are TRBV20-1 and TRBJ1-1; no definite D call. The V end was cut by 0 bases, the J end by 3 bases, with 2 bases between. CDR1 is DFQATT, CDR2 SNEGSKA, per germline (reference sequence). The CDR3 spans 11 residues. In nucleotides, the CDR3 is TGCAGTGCTAGAGAGTACACTGAAGCTTTCTTT. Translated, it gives CSAREYTEAFF.

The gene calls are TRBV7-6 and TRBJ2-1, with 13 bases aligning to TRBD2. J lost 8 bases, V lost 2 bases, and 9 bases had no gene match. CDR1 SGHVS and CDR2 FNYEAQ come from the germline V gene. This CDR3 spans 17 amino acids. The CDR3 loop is CASSLLTSGGTRDEQFF. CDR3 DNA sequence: TGTGCCAGCAGCTTATTGACTAGCGGGGGGACAAGGGATGAGCAGTTCTTC.

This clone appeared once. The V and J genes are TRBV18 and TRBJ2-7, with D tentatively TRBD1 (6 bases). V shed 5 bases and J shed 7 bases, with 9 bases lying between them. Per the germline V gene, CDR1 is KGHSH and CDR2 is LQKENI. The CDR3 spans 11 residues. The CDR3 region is CASSGGEEQYF. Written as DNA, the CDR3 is TGTGCCAGCTCAGGGGGCGAAGAGCAGTACTTC.

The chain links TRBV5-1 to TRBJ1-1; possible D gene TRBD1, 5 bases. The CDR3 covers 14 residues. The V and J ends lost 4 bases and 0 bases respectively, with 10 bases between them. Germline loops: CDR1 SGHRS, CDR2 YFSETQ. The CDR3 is CASSPGSMNTEAFF. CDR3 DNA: TGCGCCAGCAGCCCAGGGAGCATGAACACTGAAGCTTTCTTT. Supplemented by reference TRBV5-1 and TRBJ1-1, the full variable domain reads KAGVTQTPRYLIKTRGQQVTLSCSPISGHRSVSWYQQTPGQGLQFLFEYFSETQRNKGNFPGRFSGRQFSNSRSEMNVSTLELGDSALYLCASSPGSMNTEAFFGQGTRLTVV.

In DNA form, the CDR3 reads TGTGCCAGTAGTATGGGGTCGGGGACGGGGGACATTCAGTACTTC. Amino acid sequence: CASSMGSGTGDIQYF. The J gene is TRBJ2-4, the V gene TRBV19, with D possibly being TRBD2 (6 bases). Trimming shortened V by 3 bases and J by 8 bases, and 17 bases separated the two germline ends. From germline, CDR1 is LNHDA and CDR2 SQIVND (reference sequence). This CDR3 has 15 amino acids.

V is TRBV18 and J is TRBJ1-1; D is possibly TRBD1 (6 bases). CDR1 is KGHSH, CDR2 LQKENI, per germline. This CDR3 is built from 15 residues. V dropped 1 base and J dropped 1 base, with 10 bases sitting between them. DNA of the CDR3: TGTGCCAGCTCACCACGGGCAGGGGCGAACACTGAAGCTTTCTTT. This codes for CASSPRAGANTEAFF.

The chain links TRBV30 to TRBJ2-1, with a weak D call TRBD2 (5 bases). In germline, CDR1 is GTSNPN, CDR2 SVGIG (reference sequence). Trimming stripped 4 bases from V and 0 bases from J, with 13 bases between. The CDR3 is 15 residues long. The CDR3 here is CAWKRPTSSYNEQFF. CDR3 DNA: TGTGCCTGGAAACGACCCACTAGCTCCTACAATGAGCAGTTCTTC. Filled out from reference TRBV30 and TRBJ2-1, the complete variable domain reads SQTIHQWPATLVQPVGSPLSLECTVEGTSNPNLYWYRQAAGRGLQLLFYSVGIGQISSEVPQNLSASRPQDRQFILSSKKLLLSDSGFYLCAWKRPTSSYNEQFFGPGTRLTVL.

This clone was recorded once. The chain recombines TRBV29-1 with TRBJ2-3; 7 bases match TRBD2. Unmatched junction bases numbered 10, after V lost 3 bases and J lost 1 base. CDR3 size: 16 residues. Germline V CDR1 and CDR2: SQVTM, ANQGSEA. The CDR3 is CSVDMGGGLGTDTQYF. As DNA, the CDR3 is TGCAGCGTTGATATGGGGGGGGGTCTGGGCACAGATACGCAGTATTTT.

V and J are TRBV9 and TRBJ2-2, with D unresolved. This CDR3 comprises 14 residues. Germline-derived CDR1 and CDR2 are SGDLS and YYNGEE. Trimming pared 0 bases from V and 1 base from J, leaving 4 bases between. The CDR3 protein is CASSVGGNTGELFF. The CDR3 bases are TGTGCCAGCAGCGTAGGCGGGAACACCGGGGAGCTGTTTTTT.

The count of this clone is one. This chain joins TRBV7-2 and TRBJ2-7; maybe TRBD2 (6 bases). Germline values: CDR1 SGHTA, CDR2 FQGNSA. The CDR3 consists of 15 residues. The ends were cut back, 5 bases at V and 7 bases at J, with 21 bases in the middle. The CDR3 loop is CASSPGLWTVEEQYF. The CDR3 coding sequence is TGTGCCAGCAGCCCAGGACTATGGACCGTCGAAGAGCAGTACTTC.

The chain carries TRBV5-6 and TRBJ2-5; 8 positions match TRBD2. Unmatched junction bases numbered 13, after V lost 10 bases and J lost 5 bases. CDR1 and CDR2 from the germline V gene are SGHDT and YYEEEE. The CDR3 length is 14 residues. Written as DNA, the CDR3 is TGTGCCTCCTCCGGACGGGGGGGTTGGGAGACCCAGTACTTC. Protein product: CASSGRGGWETQYF.

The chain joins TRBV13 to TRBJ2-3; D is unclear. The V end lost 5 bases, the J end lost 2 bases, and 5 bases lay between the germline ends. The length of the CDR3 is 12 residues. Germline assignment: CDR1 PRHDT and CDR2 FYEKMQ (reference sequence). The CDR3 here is CASSPNTDTQYF. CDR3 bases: TGTGCCAGCAGCCCCAACACAGATACGCAGTATTTT.

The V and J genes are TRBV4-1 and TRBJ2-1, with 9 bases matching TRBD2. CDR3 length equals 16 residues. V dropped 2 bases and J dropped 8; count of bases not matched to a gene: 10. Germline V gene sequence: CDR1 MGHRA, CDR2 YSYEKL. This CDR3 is CASSQSSAGGLHEQFF. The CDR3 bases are TGCGCCAGCAGCCAATCTTCTGCGGGGGGGCTCCATGAGCAGTTCTTC.

CDR3 amino acids: CASSPFGLSNSPLHF. The CDR3 DNA sequence: TGTGCCAGTAGTCCCTTCGGACTTTCGAATTCACCCCTCCACTTT. The V gene is TRBV19, the J gene TRBJ1-6; no definite D call. CDR3 length: 15 residues. The germline V gene has CDR1 LNHDA and CDR2 SQIVND (reference sequence). The V and J ends lost 5 bases and 7 bases respectively, with 15 bases between them. Filled out from reference TRBV19 and TRBJ1-6, the complete variable domain reads DGGITQSPKYLFRKEGQNVTLSCEQNLNHDAMYWYRQDPGQGLRLIYYSQIVNDFQKGDIAEGYSVSREKKESFPLTVTSAQKNPTAFYLCASSPFGLSNSPLHFGNGTRLTVT.

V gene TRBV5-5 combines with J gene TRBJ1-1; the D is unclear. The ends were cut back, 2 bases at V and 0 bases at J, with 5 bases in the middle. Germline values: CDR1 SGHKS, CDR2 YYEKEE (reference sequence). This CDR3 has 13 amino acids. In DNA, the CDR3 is TGTGCCAGCAGCTTCCCTCTGAACACTGAAGCTTTCTTT. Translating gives CASSFPLNTEAFF.

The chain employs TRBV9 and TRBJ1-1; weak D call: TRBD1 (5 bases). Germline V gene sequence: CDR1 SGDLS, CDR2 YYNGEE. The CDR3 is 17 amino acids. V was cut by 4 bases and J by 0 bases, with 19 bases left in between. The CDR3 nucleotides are TGTGCCAGCAGCCCCCGGGAGGGGCATCCCATGAACACTGAAGCTTTCTTT. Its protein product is CASSPREGHPMNTEAFF.

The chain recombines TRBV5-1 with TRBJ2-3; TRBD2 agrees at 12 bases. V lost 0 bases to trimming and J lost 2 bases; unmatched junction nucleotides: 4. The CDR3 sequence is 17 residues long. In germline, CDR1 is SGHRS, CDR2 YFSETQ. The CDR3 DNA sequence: TGCGCCAGCAGCTTGGCGGCTAGCGGGGGGGCCACAGATACGCAGTATTTT. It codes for CASSLAASGGATDTQYF.